This record concerns one T cell receptor (beta chain) sequence. Its antigen remains unknown. The data derive from a study of circulating and synovial CD4+ cells in juvenile arthritis. Points from the study as a whole: Compared with bulk blood, circulating pathogenic-like lymphocytes shared substantially more CDR3 sequences with synovial T cells. Diversity here was lower than in bulk blood CD4 cells. The pathogenic-like versus bulk T cell difference escaped Vbeta family analysis.

Sequencing was performed with immunoSEQ multiplex PCR; in TCRdb, only in-frame clones are kept and a portion is missing. The repertoire consists of a few thousand clones, with 88% occurring once and the leading ten covering about 3%. Sequencing was performed on HLA-DR+ CD4+ T cells from blood. The subset: circulating pathogenic-like lymphocytes, sorted as HLA-DR+CD14-CD3+CD4+CD25low/- blood T cells. The clonotype comes from a human donor with juvenile idiopathic arthritis.

Written as DNA, the CDR3 is TGTGCCAGCAGTTTGCAAAGACAGGAGGCGGACTATGGCTACACCTTC. Protein: CASSLQRQEADYGYTF. This sequence joins TRBV27 and TRBJ1-2; tentative D call: TRBD1 (6 bases). From germline, CDR1 is MNHEY and CDR2 SMNVEV (reference sequence). Trimming left V 3 bases short and J 3 bases short, with 17 bases between. The CDR3 is 16 residues long.